These 23 T cell receptor beta chains originate from one sample sequenced in a study of CD8+ T cells in alopecia areata. Sequencing relied on a cDNA template that was reverse transcribed from extracted RNA. Assay used: immunoSEQ multiplex PCR; TCRdb lists only in-frame clones, some missing. This table holds 90,000 to 120,000 clones, over 80% found once. Treatment given: oral pan-JAK inhibitor, 5-10 mg twice daily. The sequenced sample was CD8+ T cells sorted from blood, obtained at week 24, from a patient treated with tofacitinib. The receptors shown here come from a human donor with alopecia areata.

In its sample, this clone was seen a few times. The V call is TRBV7-2, the J call TRBJ2-3; no definite D call. The germline V gene has CDR1 SGHTA and CDR2 FQGNSA. This CDR3 is 13 amino acids long. V was shortened by 4 bases and J by 6 bases, with 11 bases between the two germline ends. The CDR3 sequence is CASSSRPLDTQYF. The DNA for the CDR3 is TGTGCCAGCAGCTCCCGACCCTTGGATACGCAGTATTTT.

The J gene is TRBJ2-7, the V gene TRBV27; D perhaps matches TRBD2 (5 bases). V was clipped by 3 bases and J by 2 bases, with 14 bases between them. The CDR3 is made up of 15 amino acids. CDR1 and CDR2 (germline): MNHEY, SMNVEV (reference sequence). CDR3 residues: CASSFTGLGTYEQYF. The CDR3 nucleotides are TGTGCCAGCAGTTTTACCGGACTCGGAACCTACGAGCAGTACTTC.

This clone was counted a single time. This chain joins TRBV7-2 and TRBJ2-7, with 9 positions matching TRBD1. Germline V gives CDR1 SGHTA, CDR2 FQGNSA. The CDR3 contains 16 residues. Trimming at V came to 0 bases and at J to 3 bases, leaving 6 bases not matched to a gene. The CDR3, as DNA: TGTGCCAGCAGCTTAGCGGCCGGGACAGGGCTCTACGAGCAGTACTTC. Translation gives CASSLAAGTGLYEQYF.

The chain employs TRBV5-6 and TRBJ2-1; D not resolved. Germline V CDR1 and CDR2: SGHDT, YYEEEE. V dropped 0 bases and J dropped 6 bases, with 16 bases sitting between them. The CDR3 has 16 residues. The CDR3 sequence: CASSLAGSQARNEQFF. The CDR3 coding sequence is TGTGCCAGCAGCTTGGCGGGCTCCCAGGCCCGCAATGAGCAGTTCTTC.

This clone was seen once. The chain links TRBV2 to TRBJ2-3, with D unclear. V was cut by 6 bases and J by 0 bases, with 13 bases left in between. This CDR3 contains 15 residues. From germline, CDR1 is SNHLY and CDR2 FYNNEI. This CDR3 reads CASRAASHSTDTQYF. For the CDR3, the DNA is TGTGCCAGCAGGGCTGCCTCGCACAGCACAGATACGCAGTATTTT. Complete variable domain (other parts from reference TRBV2 and TRBJ2-3): EPEVTQTPSHQVTQMGQEVILRCVPISNHLYFYWYRQILGQKVEFLVSFYNNEISEKSEIFDDQFSVERPDGSNFTLKIRSTKLEDSAMYFCASRAASHSTDTQYFGPGTRLTVL.

This chain uses TRBV25-1 with TRBJ2-4; D gene ambiguous. The V end lost 7 bases, the J end lost 3 bases, and 10 bases lay between the germline ends. This CDR3 comprises 13 residues. The germline V gene encodes CDR1 MGHDK and CDR2 SYGVNS. The CDR3 reads CASKEPNKNIQYF. CDR3 in DNA: TGTGCCAGCAAAGAGCCGAACAAAAACATTCAGTACTTC.

The chain uses TRBV7-9 and TRBJ2-7; D gene ambiguous. Trimming cost V 1 base and J 1 base, with 8 bases left between them. This CDR3 spans 14 amino acids. CDR1 is SEHNR, CDR2 FQNEAQ, per germline (reference sequence). The CDR3 is CASSLVTQSYEQYF. Written as DNA, the CDR3 is TGTGCCAGCAGCTTAGTCACCCAATCCTACGAGCAGTACTTC.

The chain links TRBV7-9 to TRBJ1-1; 7 nucleotides agree with TRBD1. This CDR3 spans 12 amino acids. In germline, CDR1 is SEHNR, CDR2 FQNEAQ (reference sequence). The V gene end was trimmed by 6 bases and the J gene end by 8 bases; junction bases not matched to a gene: 6. The CDR3 nucleotides read TGTGCCAGCAGTGAAGAGGACAGGGAAGCTTTCTTT. Translation: CASSEEDREAFF.

The gene calls are TRBV7-2 and TRBJ2-7; 7 nucleotides line up with TRBD1. This CDR3 is built from 14 residues. Germline lookup yields CDR1 SGHTA and CDR2 FQGNSA. J was trimmed by 5 bases and V by 5 bases; bases with no gene match: 9. DNA for the CDR3: TGTGCCAGCAGCCAGGACAGGCCGTATGACGAGCAGTACTTC. Its translation is CASSQDRPYDEQYF. Combining the CDR3 with reference TRBV7-2 and TRBJ2-7 gives the whole variable domain GAGVSQSPSNKVTEKGKDVELRCDPISGHTALYWYRQSLGQGLEFLIYFQGNSAPDKSGLPSDRFSAERTGGSVSTLTIQRTQQEDSAVYLCASSQDRPYDEQYFGPGTRLTVT.

This chain uses TRBV7-1 with TRBJ2-5; TRBD2 is a possible D gene (6 bases). TRBV7-1 is designated an ORF whose function remains uncertain. V was pared by 5 bases and J by 5 bases, with 18 bases between. The length of the CDR3 is 15 residues. This CDR3 is CASSPPPTRCETQYF. The CDR3 DNA is TGTGCCAGCAGCCCCCCTCCGACTAGGTGTGAGACCCAGTACTTC.

The V call is TRBV14, the J call TRBJ2-1; possible D gene TRBD2, 6 bases. Looked up from germline, CDR1 is SGHDN and CDR2 is FVKESK. The V end lost 3 bases, the J end lost 4 bases, and 13 bases lay between the germline ends. CDR3 size: 15 residues. CDR3 in DNA: TGTGCCAGCAGCCAGCGGGACCGCCCATACAATGAGCAGTTCTTC. Translation: CASSQRDRPYNEQFF.

The genes are TRBV19 and TRBJ2-1; D is unresolved. V was trimmed by 5 bases and J by 4 bases, leaving 6 bases between them. The CDR3 sequence is 12 residues long. The germline V gene has CDR1 LNHDA and CDR2 SQIVND (reference sequence). DNA for the CDR3: TGTGCCAGTAGTTCCGGGTACAATGAGCAGTTCTTC. Translating gives CASSSGYNEQFF.

The J gene is TRBJ2-5, the V gene TRBV29-1, with D uncertain. The J call is doubtful: the DNA matches TRBJ2-7 better. This CDR3 region has 11 residues. Germline assignment: CDR1 SQVTM and CDR2 ANQGSEA. The chain's CDR3 is CSARNGYEQYF. The CDR3 DNA sequence: TGCAGCGCCCGAAACGGCTACGAGCAGTACTTC.

This rearrangement joins TRBV4-1 to TRBJ2-1; 8 bases are a match to TRBD1. Germline V gives CDR1 MGHRA, CDR2 YSYEKL. This CDR3 has 16 residues. The V gene end was trimmed by 1 base and the J gene end by 5 bases; junction bases not matched to a gene: 7. The CDR3 spells CASSQVKRTGHNEQFF. CDR3 bases: TGCGCCAGCAGCCAAGTGAAGAGGACAGGGCACAATGAGCAGTTCTTC.

CDR3 sequence: CASSPSGTPNEQFF. In DNA form, the CDR3 reads TGTGCCAGCTCACCCTCCGGGACCCCCAATGAGCAGTTCTTC. This rearrangement joins TRBV18 to TRBJ2-1, with D perhaps assigned TRBD1 or TRBD2 (5 bases each). Germline-derived CDR1 and CDR2 are KGHSH and LQKENI. The CDR3 loop spans 14 amino acids. Trimming cost V 3 bases and J 6 bases, with 12 bases left between them. Looking up the rest from reference TRBV18 and TRBJ2-1 gives the full variable domain: NAGVMQNPRHLVRRRGQEARLRCSPMKGHSHVYWYRQLPEEGLKFMVYLQKENIIDESGMPKERFSAEFPKEGPSILRIQQVVRGDSAAYFCASSPSGTPNEQFFGPGTRLTVL.

V usage is TRBV7-9 and J usage is TRBJ2-1; tentative D call: TRBD2 (5 bases). Germline lookup yields CDR1 SEHNR and CDR2 FQNEAQ (reference sequence). The CDR3 loop spans 12 amino acids. Trimming took off 6 bases at V and 8 bases at J, with 11 bases between the two ends. This CDR3 reads CASRGLEDEQFF. The CDR3 DNA reads TGTGCCAGCAGGGGGTTGGAGGATGAGCAGTTCTTC.

The chain carries TRBV6-1 and TRBJ2-3; D is possibly TRBD1 (5 bases). V lost 5 bases and J 0 bases, leaving 9 bases between the germline ends. Germline V gives CDR1 MNHNS, CDR2 SASEGT. This CDR3 is 14 amino acids long. The chain's CDR3 is CASSQSGSTDTQYF. The CDR3 nucleotides read TGTGCCAGCAGTCAATCAGGGAGCACAGATACGCAGTATTTT.

V and J are TRBV7-9 and TRBJ2-3; D ambiguous. CDR1 is SEHNR and CDR2 is FQNEAQ in the germline V gene (reference sequence). V was trimmed by 0 bases and J by 0 bases, leaving 4 bases between them. The CDR3 consists of 14 residues. The CDR3 sequence is CASSLAVSTDTQYF. The CDR3 DNA is TGTGCCAGCAGCTTAGCGGTTAGCACAGATACGCAGTATTTT. Supplemented by reference TRBV7-9 and TRBJ2-3, the full variable domain reads DTGVSQNPRHKITKRGQNVTFRCDPISEHNRLYWYRQTLGQGPEFLTYFQNEAQLEKSRLLSDRFSAERPKGSFSTLEIQRTEQGDSAMYLCASSLAVSTDTQYFGPGTRLTVL.

J is TRBJ1-2 and V is TRBV4-1; D is undetermined. The germline V and J ends were trimmed by 0 bases and 5 bases, with 16 bases remaining between them. The CDR3 length is 16 residues. CDR1 is MGHRA, CDR2 YSYEKL, per germline. The CDR3 DNA reads as TGCGCCAGCAGCCAAGATAGGGATAGGGCAAGATATGGCTACACCTTC. It codes for CASSQDRDRARYGYTF.

V is TRBV9 and J is TRBJ2-7; perhaps TRBD1 as D (5 bases). The V end lost 4 bases, the J end lost 2 bases, and 13 bases lay between the germline ends. CDR1 is SGDLS, CDR2 YYNGEE, per germline. The CDR3 contains 14 residues. The CDR3 nucleotides read TGTGCCAGCAGCCCAGGGTCTGGCGCCTACGAGCAGTACTTC. Protein sequence: CASSPGSGAYEQYF.

The rearrangement uses TRBV7-6 and TRBJ2-7; possibly TRBD2 for D (5 bases). CDR3 length equals 15 residues. V lost 5 bases to trimming and J lost 6 bases, with 20 bases between them. CDR1 and CDR2 (germline): SGHVS, FNYEAQ. The CDR3 bases are TGTGCCAGCAGCCCCCGGGTGAAACTTGCGGGCGAGCAGTACTTC. Translating it yields CASSPRVKLAGEQYF.

This sequence joins TRBV10-3 and TRBJ1-1, with D perhaps matching TRBD1 (5 bases). There are 15 residues in the CDR3. Trimming left V 11 bases short and J 0 bases short, with 19 bases between. Germline values: CDR1 ENHRY, CDR2 SYGVKD. The CDR3 bases are TGTGCCTCCGAAGGAGCCGGACATATGAACACTGAAGCTTTCTTT. It yields the protein CASEGAGHMNTEAFF.

The chain recombines TRBV7-9 with TRBJ2-1; D is perhaps TRBD1 (6 bases). There are 17 residues in the CDR3. V lost 1 base, J lost 10 bases, and 23 bases lay in between. Germline V gene data show CDR1 as SEHNR and CDR2 as FQNEAQ (reference sequence). The CDR3 nucleotides read TGTGCCAGCAGCTTAGAACTGCTGTACCTACAAGGGGGAGAGCAGTTCTTC. Protein sequence: CASSLELLYLQGGEQFF.